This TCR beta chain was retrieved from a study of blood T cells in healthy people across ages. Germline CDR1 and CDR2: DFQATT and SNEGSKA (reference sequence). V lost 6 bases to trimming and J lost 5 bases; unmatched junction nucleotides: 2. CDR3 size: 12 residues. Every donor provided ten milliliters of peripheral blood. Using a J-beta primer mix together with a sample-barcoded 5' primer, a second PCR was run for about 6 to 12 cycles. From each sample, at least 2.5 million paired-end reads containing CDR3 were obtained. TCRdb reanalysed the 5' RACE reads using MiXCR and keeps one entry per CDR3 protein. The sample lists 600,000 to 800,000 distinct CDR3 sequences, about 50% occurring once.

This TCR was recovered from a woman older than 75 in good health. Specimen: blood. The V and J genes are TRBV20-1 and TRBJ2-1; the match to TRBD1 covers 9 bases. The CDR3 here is CSAGQGHNEQFF. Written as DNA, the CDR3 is TGCAGTGCGGGACAGGGACACAATGAGCAGTTCTTC.